This passage covers 3 T cell receptor beta chains from one sample sequenced in a study of T cell clones after liver transplantation. Repertoires were generated with immunoSEQ multiplex PCR, while TCRdb's copy carries only in-frame clones and drops some. The sample lists around 110,000 clones, just over 90% occurring once. The sample consisted of CD4+ T cells from blood, taken 12 months after liver transplant. These receptors all stem from a human patient who received a liver transplant. The graft donor may have contributed some T cells.

In DNA, the CDR3 is TGTGCCAGCTCACCGCCGGGAGCGGTCCACGAGCAGTACTTC. Residues: CASSPPGAVHEQYF. The gene calls are TRBV18 and TRBJ2-7; maybe TRBD2 (6 bases). The CDR3 has 14 amino acids. Trimming left V 3 bases short and J 5 bases short, with 14 bases between. Germline CDR1 and CDR2: KGHSH and LQKENI.

CDR3 nucleotides: TGTGCCAGCAGTTACGATCTGGGGAGAACTGAAGCTTTCTTT. Its translation is CASSYDLGRTEAFF. The chain has TRBV6-5 and TRBJ1-1; D uncertain. Germline V CDR1 and CDR2: MNHEY, SVGAGI. This CDR3 is 14 amino acids long. Trimming took 2 bases from V and 5 from J, leaving 12 bases between them.

The rearrangement joins TRBV6-5 to TRBJ1-1; no firm D call. Germline V gene lookup returns CDR1 MNHEY and CDR2 SVGAGI. V was clipped by 6 bases and J by 2 bases, with 16 bases between them. The CDR3 is 15 residues long. In nucleotides, the CDR3 is TGTGCCAGCAGGACGACGACAAGCCGAAACACTGAAGCTTTCTTT. It codes for CASRTTTSRNTEAFF.